This T cell receptor beta chain stems from a study of tumor and adjacent non-tumor tissue in lung cancer. Whole-study results and caveats: Top 100 clones took a larger repertoire share in normal lung. Significantly higher TCR diversity was found in tumor than normal lung.

This clonotype was observed a handful of times. What it recognizes is unknown. Three rounds of nested PCR, following a modified ARM-PCR protocol, produced the TCRbeta library. TCRdb re-called the multiplex PCR reads with MiXCR, one entry per CDR3 protein. The sample has 100,000 to 150,000 distinct CDR3 sequences, roughly 64% seen once. Germline assignment: CDR1 SGHTA and CDR2 FQGTGA. V gave up 0 bases and J gave up 9 bases, with 16 bases separating them. The CDR3 sequence is 15 residues long. No cell sorting was done before RNA was extracted from the tissue. The chain has TRBV7-3 and TRBJ2-3; D gene ambiguous. Sequencing was performed on lung tumor tissue. This receptor was obtained from a man in his thirties or forties with non-small cell lung cancer. The chain's CDR3 is CASSLTPATLETQYF. Here the CDR3 DNA reads TGTGCCAGCAGCTTAACGCCAGCGACCCTTGAGACGCAGTATTTT.